Listed here are 10 T cell receptor beta chains from one sample, sequenced in a study of T-cell memory formation after mild COVID-19. TCRdb reprocessed the 5' RACE reads with MiXCR, giving one entry per CDR3 protein. This sample has approximately 44,000 distinct CDR3 sequences; 7.3% occur once, and the top ten carry less than 1.5%. The sequenced sample was PBMCs or a T cell subset sorted from them (not recorded which). These receptors all come from a man aged 18 to 30 who had mild COVID-19 (a few samples of this study predate the infection). Cell type and time point are not known.

This clonotype has ten or more counts. The chain couples TRBV7-2 to TRBJ2-1; 9 bases line up with TRBD2. The V and J ends lost 5 bases and 10 bases, in that order; junction bases with no gene match: 12. CDR1 is SGHTA, CDR2 FQGNSA, per germline. This CDR3 spans 15 amino acids. The CDR3 region is CASSVSWASGVEQFF. The CDR3, as DNA: TGTGCCAGCAGCGTCTCCTGGGCTAGCGGGGTCGAGCAGTTCTTC.

By sample share, this clonotype is medium-sized (0.01 to 0.1%). This chain connects TRBV7-9 to TRBJ1-2; D unclear. CDR3 length equals 13 residues. V lost 5 bases and J lost 3, with 10 bases in between. CDR1 and CDR2 (germline): SEHNR, FQNEAQ (reference sequence). The CDR3 protein is CASSARTDYGYTF. CDR3 DNA sequence: TGTGCCAGCAGCGCCCGGACGGACTATGGCTACACCTTC.

A remark on this clonotype: One end of the junction does not line up with germline, which may come from a read error. The chain uses TRBV7-2 and TRBJ2-1; D perhaps matches TRBD1 (5 bases). Germline loops: CDR1 SGHTA, CDR2 FQGNSA. CDR3 length: 13 amino acids. The CDR3 bases are TGTGCCAGCAGCTTACAGGCCAGGGTTCGGGCAAACTTC. It codes for CASSLQARVRANF. Looking up the rest from reference TRBV7-2 and TRBJ2-1 gives the full variable domain: GAGVSQSPSNKVTEKGKDVELRCDPISGHTALYWYRQSLGQGLEFLIYFQGNSAPDKSGLPSDRFSAERTGGSVSTLTIQRTQQEDSAVYLCASSLQARVRANFGPGTRLTVL.

The gene calls are TRBV7-2 and TRBJ2-5; D might be TRBD1 (6 bases). Germline CDR1 SGHTA, CDR2 FQGNSA. V shed 2 bases and J shed 2 bases, with 12 bases lying between them. The CDR3 has 15 amino acids. CDR3 nucleotide sequence: TGTGCCAGCAGCTTACGATGGGACATTCAAGAGACCCAGTACTTC. Translated: CASSLRWDIQETQYF.

This clonotype has more than one count but fewer than ten. The chain combines TRBV11-2 with TRBJ2-1; perhaps D is TRBD1 or TRBD2 (5 bases each). Germline V gene data show CDR1 as SGHAT and CDR2 as FQNNGV. There are 18 residues in the CDR3. The ends were cut back, 5 bases at V and 8 bases at J, with 28 bases in the middle. Here the CDR3 reads CASSPRGVRFPLGDEQFF. CDR3 nucleotide sequence: TGTGCCAGCAGCCCCCGAGGGGTCCGTTTCCCTTTAGGCGATGAGCAGTTCTTC.

The chain recombines TRBV20-1 with TRBJ1-5, with 7 bases matching TRBD1. Trimming at V came to 7 bases and at J to 4 bases, leaving 7 bases not matched to a gene. The CDR3 has 13 amino acids. CDR1 and CDR2 from the germline V gene are DFQATT and SNEGSKA (reference sequence). CDR3 residues: CSGFGDSNQPQHF. CDR3 DNA sequence: TGCAGTGGTTTTGGGGACAGTAATCAGCCCCAGCATTTT.

This clonotype showed up many times. CDR3 sequence (DNA): TGTGCCAGCAGCTTAGTCGGCCCGACAGATACGCAGTATTTT. It translates to CASSLVGPTDTQYF. The J gene is TRBJ2-3, the V gene TRBV7-9; unclear D gene. The CDR3 runs to 14 residues. Trimming stripped 1 base from V and 3 bases from J, with 8 bases between. Germline V CDR1 and CDR2: SEHNR, FQNEAQ (reference sequence).

This clonotype was counted a few times. J is TRBJ2-3 and V is TRBV5-5, with a tentative D call TRBD1 (5 bases). The germline V and J ends were trimmed by 5 bases and 4 bases, with 20 bases remaining between them. Germline V gene lookup returns CDR1 SGHKS and CDR2 YYEKEE (reference sequence). CDR3 length: 16 amino acids. DNA for the CDR3: TGTGCCAGCAGGAGCCGTAACAGGCTCTTACCAGATACGCAGTATTTT. Translated, it gives CASRSRNRLLPDTQYF.

Only a few counts were recorded for this clonotype. J is TRBJ1-2 and V is TRBV7-2; 9 bases are shared with TRBD1. V lost 7 bases to trimming and J lost 4 bases; unmatched junction nucleotides: 10. The CDR3 is 15 residues long. CDR1 and CDR2 from the germline V gene are SGHTA and FQGNSA. The DNA of the CDR3 is TGTGCCAGCACCGAAACCGGGACAGGGAGCTATGGCTACACCTTC. This sequence encodes CASTETGTGSYGYTF.

The chain carries TRBV21-1 and TRBJ2-5; the table names TRBD1, a call not compared with the DNA. TRBV21-1 is a pseudogene locus. The CDR3 loop spans 15 amino acids. The CDR3 sequence is CASSAGTGIQETQYF. Here the CDR3 DNA reads TGTGCCAGCAGCGCCGGGACAGGCATCCAAGAGACCCAGTACTTC.